The TCR beta chain described here comes from a study of T-cell memory formation after mild COVID-19. For the study at large: TCR clusters showed largely donor specificity.

This clonotype was detected only a few times. MiXCR was run by TCRdb on the 5' RACE reads, yielding one entry per CDR3 protein. The sample holds tens of thousands of distinct CDR3 sequences; approximately 15% are singletons and the top ten take about 31%. The TCR comes from an adult woman who had mild COVID-19 (a few samples of this study predate the infection). Cell type and time point are not known. The source material was PBMCs or a T cell subset sorted from them (not recorded which).

The CDR3 loop reads CSARDGTSDYEQYF. CDR3 in DNA: TGCAGTGCTAGAGATGGGACTAGTGACTACGAGCAGTACTTC. This rearrangement joins TRBV20-1 to TRBJ2-7; 8 nucleotides agree with TRBD2. The germline V gene encodes CDR1 DFQATT and CDR2 SNEGSKA (reference sequence). This CDR3 comprises 14 residues. The junction had 4 bases not matched to a gene; V was cut back by 0 bases and J by 3 bases.